A selection of T cell receptor beta chains follows, all from one sample in a study of human T cells and chemical hapten exposure. In TCRdb, the RACE reads were re-called with MiXCR into one record per CDR3 protein. The table lists 60,000 to 65,000 distinct CDR3 sequences, 8% to 13% of them singletons. Sequences were derived from whole blood, sampled in connection with sensitization to the hapten diphenylcyclopropenone (DPC). The source of these receptors is a woman aged 25 to 45 with alopecia areata. Some clones in this sample may be carry-over from other donors' samples. The conserved cysteine and the conserved F or W are not part of the CDR3 here. The order of the fields is J gene, V gene, CDR3 protein.

>TRBJ2-3|TRBV7-2
ASSLDNSGLTDTQY
>TRBJ2-7|TRBV11-1
ASSLSSLGTGIYGEQY
>TRBJ1-1|TRBV9
ASSPTTGSEAF
>TRBJ2-5|TRBV6-2/TRBV6-3
ASSYRERARTWTQETQY
>TRBJ2-1|TRBV6-2/TRBV6-3
ASSTGTGQF
>TRBJ2-5|TRBV10-3
AISDQQSSQETQY
>TRBJ2-3|TRBV5-1
ASRPASGGSTDTQY
>TRBJ2-3|TRBV29-1
SVDRGDGRGDTQY
>TRBJ2-1|TRBV12-5
ASAGQGANEQF
>TRBJ1-5|TRBV12-3/TRBV12-4
ASSFGPNQPQH
>TRBJ2-7|TRBV20-1
SAKQVTYEQY
>TRBJ1-1|TRBV7-9
ASSTREVTEAF